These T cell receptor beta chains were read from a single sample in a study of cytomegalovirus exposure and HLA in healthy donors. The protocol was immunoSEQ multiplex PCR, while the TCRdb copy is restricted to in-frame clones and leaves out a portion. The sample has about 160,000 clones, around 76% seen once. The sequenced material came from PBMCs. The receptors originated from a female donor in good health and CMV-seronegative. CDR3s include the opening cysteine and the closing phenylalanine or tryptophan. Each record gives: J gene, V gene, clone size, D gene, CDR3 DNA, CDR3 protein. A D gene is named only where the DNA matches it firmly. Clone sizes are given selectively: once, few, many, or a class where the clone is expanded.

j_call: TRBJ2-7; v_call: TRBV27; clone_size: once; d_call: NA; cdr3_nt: TGTGCCAGCAGTTCGACGGGTCCATACGAGCAGTACTTC; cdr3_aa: CASSSTGPYEQYF
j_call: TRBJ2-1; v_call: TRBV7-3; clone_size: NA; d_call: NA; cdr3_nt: TGTGCCAGCAGCTTGAGGAAGAATGAGCAGTTCTTC; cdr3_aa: CASSLRKNEQFF
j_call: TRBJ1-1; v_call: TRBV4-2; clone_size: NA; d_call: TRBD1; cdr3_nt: TGTGCCAGCAGCCTAGCTCGGACAGGGAGGACTGAAGCTTTCTTT; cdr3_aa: CASSLARTGRTEAFF
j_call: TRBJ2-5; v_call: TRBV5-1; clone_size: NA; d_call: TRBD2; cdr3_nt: TGCGCCAGCAGCTTGGAAGGACTAGCGGGGCAAGAGACCCAGTACTTC; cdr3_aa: CASSLEGLAGQETQYF
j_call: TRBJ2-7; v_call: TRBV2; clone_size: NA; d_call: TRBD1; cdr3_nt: TGTGCCAGCAGTCAGGTGGGACAGGGGGCATGGCAGTACTTC; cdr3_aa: CASSQVGQGAWQYF
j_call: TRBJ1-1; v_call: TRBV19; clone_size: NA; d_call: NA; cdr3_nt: TGTGCCAGTAGGCCCCCGGGACACCTTGGAAGGGTTAACACTGAAGCTTTCTTT; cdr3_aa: CASRPPGHLGRVNTEAFF
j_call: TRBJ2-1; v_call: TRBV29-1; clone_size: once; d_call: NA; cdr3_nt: TGCAGCCTTTCGAGGGCCTACAATGAGCAGTTCTTC; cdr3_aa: CSLSRAYNEQFF
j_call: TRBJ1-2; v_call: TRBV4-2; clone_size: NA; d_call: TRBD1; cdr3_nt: TGTGCCAGCAGCTTGGACAGGGTTGGTGGCTACACCTTC; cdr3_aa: CASSLDRVGGYTF
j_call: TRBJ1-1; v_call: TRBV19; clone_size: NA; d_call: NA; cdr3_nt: TGTGCCAGTAGTACACAGGGTGCCCCTAACACTGAAGCTTTCTTT; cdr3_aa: CASSTQGAPNTEAFF
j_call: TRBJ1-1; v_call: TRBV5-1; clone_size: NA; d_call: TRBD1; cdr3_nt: TGCGCCAGCAGCTACTCCGACAGGGATAACACTGAAGCTTTCTTT; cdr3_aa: CASSYSDRDNTEAFF
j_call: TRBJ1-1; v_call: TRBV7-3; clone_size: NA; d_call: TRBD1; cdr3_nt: TGTGCCAGCAGCTTAATGGGACAGGGGAACACTGAAGCTTTCTTT; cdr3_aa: CASSLMGQGNTEAFF
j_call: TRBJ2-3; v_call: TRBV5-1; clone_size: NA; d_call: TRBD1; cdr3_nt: TGCGCCAGCAGCTTGGGGGACAGATATCCCACAGATACGCAGTATTTT; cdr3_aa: CASSLGDRYPTDTQYF
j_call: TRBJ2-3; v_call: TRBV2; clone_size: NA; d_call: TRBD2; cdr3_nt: TGTGCCAGCAGTGCTGAACTAGCGGAGACAGATACGCAGTATTTT; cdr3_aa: CASSAELAETDTQYF
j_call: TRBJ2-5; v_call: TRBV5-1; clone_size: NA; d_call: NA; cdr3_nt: TGCGCCAGCAGCTTTGAAGGGAGGGAGACCCAGTACTTC; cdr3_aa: CASSFEGRETQYF
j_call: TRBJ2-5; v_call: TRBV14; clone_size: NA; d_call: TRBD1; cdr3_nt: TGTGCCAGCAGCCCGTGGACAGGGGGCCGAGAGACCCAGTACTTC; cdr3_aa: CASSPWTGGRETQYF
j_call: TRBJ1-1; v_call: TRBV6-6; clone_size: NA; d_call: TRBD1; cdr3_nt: TGTGCCAGCAGTTATGGAGGGGACAGGAACACTGAAGCTTTCTTT; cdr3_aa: CASSYGGDRNTEAFF
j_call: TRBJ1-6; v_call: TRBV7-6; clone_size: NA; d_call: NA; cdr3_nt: TGTGCCAGCAGCTTATTGGGGGAGGGGGTCCGACAAGGGGCCCTCCACTTT; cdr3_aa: CASSLLGEGVRQGALHF
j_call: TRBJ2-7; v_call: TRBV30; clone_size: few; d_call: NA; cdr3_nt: TGTGCCTGGAGTGTACGAAGGGGCGAGCAGTACTTC; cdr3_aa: CAWSVRRGEQYF
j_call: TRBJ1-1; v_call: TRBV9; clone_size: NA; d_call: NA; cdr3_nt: TGTGCCAGCAGCGTAGGCAGGGGGAACACTGAAGCTTTCTTT; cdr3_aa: CASSVGRGNTEAFF
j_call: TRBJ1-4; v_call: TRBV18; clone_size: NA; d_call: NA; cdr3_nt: TGTGCCAGCTCACGAGCTCAACAGGGAAATGAAAAACTGTTTTTT; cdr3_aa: CASSRAQQGNEKLFF
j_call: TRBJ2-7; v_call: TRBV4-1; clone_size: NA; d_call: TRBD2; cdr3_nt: TGCGCCAGCAGCCAGAGGGCTAGCGGGAGGGCCTACGAGCAGTACTTC; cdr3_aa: CASSQRASGRAYEQYF
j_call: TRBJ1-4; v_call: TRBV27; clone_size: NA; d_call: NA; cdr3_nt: TGTGCCAGCAGTTTAATCTACTCCCCTAATGAAAAACTGTTTTTT; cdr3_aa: CASSLIYSPNEKLFF
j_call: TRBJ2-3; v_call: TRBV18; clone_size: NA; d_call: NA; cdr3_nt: TGTGCCAGCTCACGATCAGGGGGGAGCACAGATACGCAGTATTTT; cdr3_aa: CASSRSGGSTDTQYF
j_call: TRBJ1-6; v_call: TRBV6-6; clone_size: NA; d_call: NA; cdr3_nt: TGTGCCAGCAAGGGCCACGACAGTGCCTCCTTT; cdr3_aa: CASKGHDSASF
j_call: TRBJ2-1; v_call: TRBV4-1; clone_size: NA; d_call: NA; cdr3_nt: TGCGCCACGTCCCTCCCGTCACGCGGTGAGCAGTTCTTC; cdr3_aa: CATSLPSRGEQFF
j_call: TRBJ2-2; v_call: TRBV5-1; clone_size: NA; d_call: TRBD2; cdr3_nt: TGCGCCAGCAGCCCGAGGGGACTAGCGGAGAACACCGGGGAGCTGTTTTTT; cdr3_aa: CASSPRGLAENTGELFF
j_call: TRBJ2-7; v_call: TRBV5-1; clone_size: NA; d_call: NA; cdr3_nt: TGCGCCAGCAGCCCGGGATCCTCCTACGAGCAGTACTTC; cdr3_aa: CASSPGSSYEQYF
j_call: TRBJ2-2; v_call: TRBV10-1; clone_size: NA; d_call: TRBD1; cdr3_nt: TGCGCCAGCAGTGAGGGGACAGGGGGATCGAACACCGGGGAGCTGTTTTTT; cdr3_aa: CASSEGTGGSNTGELFF
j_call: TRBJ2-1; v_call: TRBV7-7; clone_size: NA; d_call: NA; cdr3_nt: TGTGCCAGCAGCCCTGGAGGGTACAATGAGCAGTTCTTC; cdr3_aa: CASSPGGYNEQFF
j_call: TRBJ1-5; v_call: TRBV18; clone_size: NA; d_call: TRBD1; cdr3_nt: TGTGCCAGCTCGCCGGGACAGGGGCATCAGCCCCAGCATTTT; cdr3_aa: CASSPGQGHQPQHF
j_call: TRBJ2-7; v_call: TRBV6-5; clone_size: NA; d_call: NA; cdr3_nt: TGTGCCAGCAGTTATTCTAGCGACTCCTACGAGCAGTACTTC; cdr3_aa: CASSYSSDSYEQYF
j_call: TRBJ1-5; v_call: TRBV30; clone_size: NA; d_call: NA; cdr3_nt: TGTGCCTGGAGTGCAGGGGCGTCGCACAATCAGCCCCAGCATTTT; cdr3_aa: CAWSAGASHNQPQHF
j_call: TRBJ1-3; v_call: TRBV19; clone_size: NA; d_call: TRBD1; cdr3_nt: TGTGCCAGTAGTATAGATCAAGGGGGCCTTAACACCATATATTTT; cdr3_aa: CASSIDQGGLNTIYF